Following are 24 T cell receptor beta chains from one sample sequenced in a study of blood T cell repertoires in COVID-19. TCRdb's table, derived via immunoSEQ multiplex PCR, lists solely in-frame clones and lacks some. The sample carries roughly 43,000 clones, approximately 84% recorded once. Sequencing used peripheral blood. The source of these receptors is a woman aged 70-85 years in a cohort sampled during active COVID-19.

J is TRBJ1-1 and V is TRBV6-5, with D unclear. This CDR3 has 15 residues. CDR1 is MNHEY and CDR2 is SVGAGI in the germline V gene. Trimming removed 0 bases from V and 3 bases from J, with 11 bases in between. CDR3 residues: CASSYSPEVDTEAFF. Written as DNA, the CDR3 is TGTGCCAGCAGTTACTCCCCGGAGGTGGACACTGAAGCTTTCTTT.

This clone occurred a few times. The J gene is TRBJ2-1, the V gene TRBV2; 9 bases fit TRBD2. The germline V gene encodes CDR1 SNHLY and CDR2 FYNNEI. With 5 bases clipped from V and 8 bases from J, the junction kept 4 bases outside the gene matches. The CDR3 loop spans 13 amino acids. CDR3 region: CASSSGRSYEQFF. DNA for the CDR3: TGTGCCAGCAGTAGCGGGAGGTCCTATGAGCAGTTCTTC.

This clone was observed a handful of times. This chain connects TRBV25-1 to TRBJ1-6; D is undetermined. V was trimmed by 4 bases and J by 14 bases, leaving 9 bases between them. This CDR3 is 11 amino acids long. Germline V gives CDR1 MGHDK, CDR2 SYGVNS. CDR3 residues: CASSAVYTLHF. DNA for the CDR3: TGTGCCAGCAGTGCCGTGTATACCCTCCACTTT.

The CDR3, as DNA: TGTGCCAGCAGCACGAGCGGGAGGACCAACAATGAGCAGTTCTTC. Translation: CASSTSGRTNNEQFF. The V call is TRBV5-4, the J call TRBJ2-1; 9 nucleotides agree with TRBD2. This CDR3 contains 15 residues. Germline CDR1 and CDR2: SGHNT and YYREEE (reference sequence). V shed 4 bases, J shed 5 bases, and the junction held 7 bases outside the gene matches.

The CDR3 bases are TGTGCCAGCAGTGTCGCGGGAGGGCCTCTAGAGACCCAGTACTTC. Amino acids: CASSVAGGPLETQYF. This rearrangement joins TRBV19 to TRBJ2-5; 9 nucleotides agree with TRBD2. V was pared by 9 bases and J by 4 bases, with 12 bases of the junction left unmatched. The CDR3 sequence is 15 residues long. Germline V CDR1 and CDR2: LNHDA, SQIVND (reference sequence).

The chain combines TRBV10-3 with TRBJ1-1; TRBD1 aligns across 7 bases. V lost 9 bases to trimming and J lost 4 bases; unmatched junction nucleotides: 11. The CDR3 sequence is 14 residues long. Germline-derived CDR1 and CDR2 are ENHRY and SYGVKD. The CDR3 spells CAILSTGSGTEAFF. The CDR3 DNA reads TGTGCCATTCTCTCGACAGGGTCAGGCACTGAAGCTTTCTTT.

The chain joins TRBV18 to TRBJ2-7; D may be TRBD2 (6 bases). Trimming took 5 bases from V and 2 from J, leaving 10 bases between them. There are 13 residues in the CDR3. Germline V gives CDR1 KGHSH, CDR2 LQKENI. For the CDR3, the DNA is TGTGCCAGCTCAAGTACGGGGGCCTACGAGCAGTACTTC. Translating gives CASSSTGAYEQYF.

The rearrangement links TRBV5-1 to TRBJ2-5; D perhaps matches TRBD1 (7 bases). Germline assignment: CDR1 SGHRS and CDR2 YFSETQ. V lost 5 bases to trimming and J lost 4 bases, with 18 bases between them. The CDR3 has 15 amino acids. For the CDR3, the DNA is TGCGCCAGCAGTTCATCCTCCCAGGGGGGAGAGACCCAGTACTTC. Protein sequence: CASSSSSQGGETQYF.

The chain combines TRBV5-1 with TRBJ2-1; 11 bases are a match to TRBD2. Germline assignment: CDR1 SGHRS and CDR2 YFSETQ. This CDR3 spans 16 amino acids. V shed 4 bases and J 3 bases; nucleotides not matched to a gene: 6. The CDR3 loop reads CASSMGTSGGYNEQFF. In nucleotides, the CDR3 is TGCGCCAGCAGCATGGGCACTAGCGGGGGCTACAATGAGCAGTTCTTC. The full variable domain, in which reference TRBV5-1 and TRBJ2-1 provide the parts outside the CDR3, is KAGVTQTPRYLIKTRGQQVTLSCSPISGHRSVSWYQQTPGQGLQFLFEYFSETQRNKGNFPGRFSGRQFSNSRSEMNVSTLELGDSALYLCASSMGTSGGYNEQFFGPGTRLTVL.

The DNA for the CDR3 is TGTGCCAGCAGCTTAGACCAGGCCTACGAGCAGTACTTC. As protein: CASSLDQAYEQYF. The V gene is TRBV11-2, the J gene TRBJ2-7; unclear D gene. Germline CDR1 reads SGHAT; CDR2 reads FQNNGV. V gave up 0 bases and J gave up 2 bases, with 5 bases separating them. CDR3 length: 13 amino acids.

This chain links TRBV19 with TRBJ2-2; 7 bases agree with TRBD2. Looked up from germline, CDR1 is LNHDA and CDR2 is SQIVND (reference sequence). The ends lost 3 bases at V and 6 bases at J; junction bases unmatched: 7. The CDR3 runs 15 residues. CDR3 residues: CASSIWGRGPGELFF. CDR3 in DNA: TGTGCCAGTAGTATCTGGGGGAGGGGCCCCGGGGAGCTGTTTTTT.

The V and J genes are TRBV28 and TRBJ1-3; D is unresolved. The CDR3 contains 14 residues. Germline V lookup: CDR1 MDHEN, CDR2 SYDVKM. V was trimmed by 4 bases and J by 0 bases, leaving 7 bases between them. The CDR3 loop reads CASSSAISGNTIYF. CDR3 nucleotide sequence: TGTGCCAGCAGTTCAGCGATCTCTGGAAACACCATATATTTT.

This clone has only a few counts. This chain connects TRBV7-9 to TRBJ2-7; 8 positions agree with TRBD1. J was trimmed by 3 bases and V by 9 bases; bases with no gene match: 7. CDR3 length: 13 residues. Germline CDR1 and CDR2: SEHNR and FQNEAQ (reference sequence). The CDR3 sequence is CASTGTGFYEQYF. CDR3 DNA: TGTGCCAGTACCGGGACAGGCTTCTACGAGCAGTACTTC.

The chain combines TRBV29-1 with TRBJ2-3, with TRBD2 matching 10 bases. The CDR3 totals 16 residues. The germline gives CDR1 SQVTM, CDR2 ANQGSEA. The trim removed 4 bases at V and 1 base at J, leaving 8 bases unmatched. Here the CDR3 reads CSVVWSSGGGTDTQYF. In nucleotides, the CDR3 is TGCAGCGTTGTGTGGTCTAGCGGGGGAGGCACAGATACGCAGTATTTT.

This clone was found once. V and J are TRBV15 and TRBJ1-5; 8 bases line up with TRBD1. Germline CDR1 LNHNV, CDR2 YYDKDF (reference sequence). This CDR3 contains 16 residues. V shed 3 bases, J shed 1 base, and the junction held 5 bases outside the gene matches. The CDR3 DNA sequence: TGTGCCACCAGCAGGCAGGGGGCTGGGAGCAATCAGCCCCAGCATTTT. It codes for CATSRQGAGSNQPQHF.

This clone has a handful of counts. The chain couples TRBV28 to TRBJ2-1; D may be TRBD1 (6 bases). The V gene's germline CDR1 is MDHEN and CDR2 SYDVKM. The CDR3 extends over 14 amino acids. V shed 1 base and J shed 8 bases, with 12 bases lying between them. DNA for the CDR3: TGTGCCAGCAGTTTATTTTTGGGGGCGGATGAGCAGTTCTTC. Translating it yields CASSLFLGADEQFF.

This chain uses TRBV30 with TRBJ1-1, with TRBD1 matching 12 bases. The V and J ends lost 3 bases and 6 bases, in that order; junction bases with no gene match: 5. The CDR3 is 14 amino acids. In germline, CDR1 is GTSNPN, CDR2 SVGIG (reference sequence). CDR3 nucleotides: TGTGCCTGGAGGTCCGGGACAGGGGGCTCTGAAGCTTTCTTT. This encodes CAWRSGTGGSEAFF.

This clone was seen just once. This sequence joins TRBV9 and TRBJ1-4, with TRBD1 matching 7 bases. After removal of 2 bases from V and 7 bases from J, the junction contained 11 bases not matched to a gene. CDR1 is SGDLS and CDR2 is YYNGEE in the germline V gene. The CDR3 sequence is 16 residues long. CDR3 in amino acids: CASSVTQGERGEKLFF. DNA for the CDR3: TGTGCCAGCAGCGTCACGCAGGGGGAACGGGGTGAAAAACTGTTTTTT.

V usage is TRBV28 and J usage is TRBJ2-1, with D unresolved. The ends were cut back, 4 bases at V and 0 bases at J, with 10 bases in the middle. Germline V lookup: CDR1 MDHEN, CDR2 SYDVKM. CDR3 size: 15 residues. The CDR3 DNA is TGTGCCAGCAGTTCAAACTCCCGCTCCTACAATGAGCAGTTCTTC. Encoded protein: CASSSNSRSYNEQFF.

This clone was observed a few times. V and J are TRBV3-1 (or the pseudogene TRBV3-2) and TRBJ1-4; 7 bases fit TRBD1. Trimming cost V 6 bases and J 12 bases; bases outside gene matches: 10. The germline V gene encodes CDR1 LGHDT and CDR2 YNNKEL (reference sequence). The CDR3 has 13 amino acids. This CDR3 reads CASRQQGGTELFF. DNA for the CDR3: TGTGCCAGCAGACAACAAGGGGGCACGGAACTGTTTTTT.

The genes are TRBV24-1 and TRBJ2-5, with TRBD2 identical over 13 bases. Germline CDR1 is KGHDR and CDR2 is SFDVKD. The CDR3 spans 16 residues. V was pared by 5 bases and J by 4 bases, with 6 bases of the junction left unmatched. The CDR3 bases are TGTGCCACCAGTGGAAAGAGACTAGCGGGAGGAGAGACCCAGTACTTC. Encoded protein: CATSGKRLAGGETQYF.

V gene TRBV5-1 combines with J gene TRBJ2-7; 9 bases align to TRBD1. V shed 2 bases and J 4 bases; nucleotides not matched to a gene: 16. CDR3 length equals 18 residues. Germline CDR1 and CDR2: SGHRS and YFSETQ. The CDR3, as DNA: TGCGCCAGCAGCTTCGACGGGACAGGGAATCTTGGGGGGTACGAGCAGTACTTC. Its translation: CASSFDGTGNLGGYEQYF.

The CDR3 DNA sequence: TGTGCCAGCAGTTCGACAGGGACCCTTGAAAAACTGTTTTTT. Its protein product is CASSSTGTLEKLFF. The rearrangement links TRBV6-2 or TRBV6-3 to TRBJ1-4, with 7 bases lining up with TRBD1. The V gene end was trimmed by 4 bases and the J gene end by 7 bases; junction bases not matched to a gene: 6. CDR1 and CDR2 (germline): MNHEY, SVGEGT. The length of the CDR3 is 14 residues.

This clone was observed a handful of times. The CDR3 spells CASSPSQGSYGYTF. The CDR3 nucleotides read TGTGCCAGCAGCCCAAGTCAGGGGAGCTATGGCTACACCTTC. The rearrangement links TRBV7-9 to TRBJ1-2, with D maybe TRBD1 (6 bases). Trimming removed 5 bases at V and 4 bases at J, with 14 bases between. The CDR3 extends over 14 amino acids. The germline V gene encodes CDR1 SEHNR and CDR2 FQNEAQ (reference sequence).